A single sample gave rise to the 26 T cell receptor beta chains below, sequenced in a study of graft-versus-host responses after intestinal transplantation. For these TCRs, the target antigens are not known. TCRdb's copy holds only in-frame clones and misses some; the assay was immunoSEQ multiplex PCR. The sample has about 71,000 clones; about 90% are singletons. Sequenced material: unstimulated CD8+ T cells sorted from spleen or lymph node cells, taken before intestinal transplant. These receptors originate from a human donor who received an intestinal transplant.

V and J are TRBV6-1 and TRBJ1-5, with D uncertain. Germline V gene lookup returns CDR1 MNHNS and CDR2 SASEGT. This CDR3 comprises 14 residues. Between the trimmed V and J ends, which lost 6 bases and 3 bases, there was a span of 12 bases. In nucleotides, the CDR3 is TGTGCCAGCAGCCCAGGACGGGACAATCAGCCCCAGCATTTT. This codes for CASSPGRDNQPQHF.

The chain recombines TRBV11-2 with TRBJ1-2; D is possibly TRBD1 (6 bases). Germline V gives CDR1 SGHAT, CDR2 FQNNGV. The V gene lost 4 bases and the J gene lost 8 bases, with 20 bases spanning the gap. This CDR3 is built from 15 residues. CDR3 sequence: CASSWGLGGAEGYTF. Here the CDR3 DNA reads TGTGCCAGCAGCTGGGGGCTTGGGGGGGCGGAGGGCTACACCTTC.

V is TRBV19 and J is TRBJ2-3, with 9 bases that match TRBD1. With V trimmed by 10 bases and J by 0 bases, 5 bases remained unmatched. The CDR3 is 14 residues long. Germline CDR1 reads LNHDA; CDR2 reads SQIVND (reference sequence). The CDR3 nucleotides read TGTGCCACCGAGGACAGGGGAAGCACAGATACGCAGTATTTT. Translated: CATEDRGSTDTQYF.

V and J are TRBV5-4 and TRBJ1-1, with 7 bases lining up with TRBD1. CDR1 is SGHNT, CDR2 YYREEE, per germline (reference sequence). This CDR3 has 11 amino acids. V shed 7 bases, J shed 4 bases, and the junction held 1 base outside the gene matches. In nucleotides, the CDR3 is TGTGCCAGCCAGGGGGGCACTGAAGCTTTCTTT. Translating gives CASQGGTEAFF.

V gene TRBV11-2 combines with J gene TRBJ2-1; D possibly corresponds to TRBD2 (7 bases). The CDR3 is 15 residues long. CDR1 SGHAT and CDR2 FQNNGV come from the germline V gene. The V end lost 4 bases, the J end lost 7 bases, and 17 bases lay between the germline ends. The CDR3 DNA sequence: TGTGCCAGCAGCTCCGGACTAGGGGGTTATAATGAGCAGTTCTTC. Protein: CASSSGLGGYNEQFF.

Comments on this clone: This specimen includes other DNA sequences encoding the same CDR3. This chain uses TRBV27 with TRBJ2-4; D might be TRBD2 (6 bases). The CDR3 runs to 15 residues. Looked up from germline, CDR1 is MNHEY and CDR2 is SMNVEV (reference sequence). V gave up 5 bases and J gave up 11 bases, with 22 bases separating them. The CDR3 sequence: CASSPPTEGRWVQYF. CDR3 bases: TGTGCCAGCAGTCCTCCGACGGAGGGCCGGTGGGTTCAGTACTTC.

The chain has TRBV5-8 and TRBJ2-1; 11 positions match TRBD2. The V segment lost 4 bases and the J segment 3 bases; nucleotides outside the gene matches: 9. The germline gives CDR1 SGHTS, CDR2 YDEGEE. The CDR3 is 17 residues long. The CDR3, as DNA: TGTGCCAGCAGCCGACTCCCGGGACTAGCGGACTACAATGAGCAGTTCTTC. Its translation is CASSRLPGLADYNEQFF.

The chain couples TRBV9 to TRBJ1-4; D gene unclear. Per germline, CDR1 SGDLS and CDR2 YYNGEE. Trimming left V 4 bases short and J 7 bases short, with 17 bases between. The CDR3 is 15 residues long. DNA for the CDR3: TGTGCCAGCAGCCCCCTTCCCAACGCAGGTGAAAAACTGTTTTTT. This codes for CASSPLPNAGEKLFF.

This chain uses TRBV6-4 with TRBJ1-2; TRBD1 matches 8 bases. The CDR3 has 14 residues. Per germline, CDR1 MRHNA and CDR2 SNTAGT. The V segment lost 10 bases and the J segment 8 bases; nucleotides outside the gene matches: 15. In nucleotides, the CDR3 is TGTGCCAATTCACCGGGACAGGACTACTTCGGCTACACCTTC. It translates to CANSPGQDYFGYTF.

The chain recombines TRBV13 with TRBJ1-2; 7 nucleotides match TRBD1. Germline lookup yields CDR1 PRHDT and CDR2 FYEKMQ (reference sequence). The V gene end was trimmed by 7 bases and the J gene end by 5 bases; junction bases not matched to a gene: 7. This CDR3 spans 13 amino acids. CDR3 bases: TGTGCCAGCAACCTCCCGGGACAGTATGGCTACACCTTC. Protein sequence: CASNLPGQYGYTF. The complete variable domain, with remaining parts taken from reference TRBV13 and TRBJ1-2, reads AAGVIQSPRHLIKEKRETATLKCYPIPRHDTVYWYQQGPGQDPQFLISFYEKMQSDKGSIPDRFSAQQFSDYHSELNMSSLELGDSALYFCASNLPGQYGYTFGSGTRLTVV.

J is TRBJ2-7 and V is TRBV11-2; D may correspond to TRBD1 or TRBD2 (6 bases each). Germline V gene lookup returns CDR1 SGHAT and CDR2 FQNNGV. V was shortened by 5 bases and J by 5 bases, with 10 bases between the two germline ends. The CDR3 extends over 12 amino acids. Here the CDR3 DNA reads TGTGCCAGCAGCCTAGGGGGGCACGAGCAGTACTTC. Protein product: CASSLGGHEQYF.

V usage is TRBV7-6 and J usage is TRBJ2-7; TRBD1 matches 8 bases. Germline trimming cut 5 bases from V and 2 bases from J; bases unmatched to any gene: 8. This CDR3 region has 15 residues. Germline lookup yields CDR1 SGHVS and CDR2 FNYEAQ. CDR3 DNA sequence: TGTGCCAGCAGCGAAGGGACAGGATCTACCTACGAGCAGTACTTC. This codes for CASSEGTGSTYEQYF.

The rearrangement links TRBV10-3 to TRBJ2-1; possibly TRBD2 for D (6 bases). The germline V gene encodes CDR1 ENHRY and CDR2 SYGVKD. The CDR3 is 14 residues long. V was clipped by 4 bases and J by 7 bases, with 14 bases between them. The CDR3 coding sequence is TGTGCCATCAGTGGACGGGACTCCAGAAATGAGCAGTTCTTC. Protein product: CAISGRDSRNEQFF.

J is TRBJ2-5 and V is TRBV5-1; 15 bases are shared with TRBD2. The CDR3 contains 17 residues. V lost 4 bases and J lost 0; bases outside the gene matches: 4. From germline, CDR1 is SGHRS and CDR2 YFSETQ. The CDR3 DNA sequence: TGCGCCAGCAGCCAGGGGACTAGCGGGAGGTACCAAGAGACCCAGTACTTC. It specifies CASSQGTSGRYQETQYF.

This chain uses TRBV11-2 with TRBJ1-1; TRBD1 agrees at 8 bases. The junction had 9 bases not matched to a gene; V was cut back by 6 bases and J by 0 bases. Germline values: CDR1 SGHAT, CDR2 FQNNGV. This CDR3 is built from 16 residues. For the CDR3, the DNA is TGTGCCAGCAGAAGGACAGGGTTAGGCGTGAACACTGAAGCTTTCTTT. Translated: CASRRTGLGVNTEAFF.

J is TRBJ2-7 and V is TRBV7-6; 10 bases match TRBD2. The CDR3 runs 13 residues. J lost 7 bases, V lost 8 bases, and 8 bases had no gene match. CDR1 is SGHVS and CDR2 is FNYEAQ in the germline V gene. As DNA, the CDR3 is TGTGCCAGCTCCACTAGCGGGGCAGGAGAGCAGTACTTC. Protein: CASSTSGAGEQYF.

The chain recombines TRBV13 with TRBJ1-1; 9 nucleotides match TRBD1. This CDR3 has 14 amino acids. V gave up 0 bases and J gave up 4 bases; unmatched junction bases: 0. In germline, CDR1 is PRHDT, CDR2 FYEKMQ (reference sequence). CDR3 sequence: CASSLGTGGTEAFF. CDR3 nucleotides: TGTGCCAGCAGCTTAGGGACAGGGGGCACTGAAGCTTTCTTT.

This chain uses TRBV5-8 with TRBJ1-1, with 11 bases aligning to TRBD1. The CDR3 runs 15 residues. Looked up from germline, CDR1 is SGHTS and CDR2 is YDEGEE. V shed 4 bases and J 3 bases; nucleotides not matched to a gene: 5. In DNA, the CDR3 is TGTGCCAGCAGCCCACCGGGACAGGGGGACACTGAAGCTTTCTTT. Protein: CASSPPGQGDTEAFF.

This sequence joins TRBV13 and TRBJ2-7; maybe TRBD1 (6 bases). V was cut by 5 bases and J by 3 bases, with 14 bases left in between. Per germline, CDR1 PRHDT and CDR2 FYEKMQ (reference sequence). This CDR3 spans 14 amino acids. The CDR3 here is CASSIAGQYYEQYF. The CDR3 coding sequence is TGTGCCAGCAGCATCGCCGGACAGTACTACGAGCAGTACTTC.

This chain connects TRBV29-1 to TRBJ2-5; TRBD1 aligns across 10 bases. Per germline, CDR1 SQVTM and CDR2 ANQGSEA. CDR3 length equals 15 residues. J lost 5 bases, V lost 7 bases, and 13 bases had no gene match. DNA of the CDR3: TGCAGCGCATGCCCGGGACAGGGGACTGGTGAGACCCAGTACTTC. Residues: CSACPGQGTGETQYF.

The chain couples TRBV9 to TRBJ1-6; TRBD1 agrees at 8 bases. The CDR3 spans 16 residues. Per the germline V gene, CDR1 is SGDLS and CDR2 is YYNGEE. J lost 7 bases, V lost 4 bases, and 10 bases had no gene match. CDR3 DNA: TGTGCCAGCAGCCCGCGGGCACAGGGGGGGAATTCACCCCTCCACTTT. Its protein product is CASSPRAQGGNSPLHF.

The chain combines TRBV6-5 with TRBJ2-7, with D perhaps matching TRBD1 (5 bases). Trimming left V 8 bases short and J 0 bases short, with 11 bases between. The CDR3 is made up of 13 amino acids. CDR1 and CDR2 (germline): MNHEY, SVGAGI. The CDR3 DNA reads TGTGCCAGCGGCCAGGGCAGCTCCTACGAGCAGTACTTC. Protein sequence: CASGQGSSYEQYF.

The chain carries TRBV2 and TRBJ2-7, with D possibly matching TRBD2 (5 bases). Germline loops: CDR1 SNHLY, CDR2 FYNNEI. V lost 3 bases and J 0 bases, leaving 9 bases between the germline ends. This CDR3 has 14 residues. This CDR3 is CASSDIRGSYEQYF. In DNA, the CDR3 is TGTGCCAGCAGTGACATTCGGGGCTCCTACGAGCAGTACTTC.

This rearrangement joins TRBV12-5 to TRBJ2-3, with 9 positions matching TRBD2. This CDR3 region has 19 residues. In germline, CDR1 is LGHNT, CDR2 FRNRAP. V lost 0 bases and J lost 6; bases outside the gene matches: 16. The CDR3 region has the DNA TGTGCTAGTGGTTTGGTACGAGAGACTAGCGGCCCCACGGGGGATACGCAGTATTTT. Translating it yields CASGLVRETSGPTGDTQYF.

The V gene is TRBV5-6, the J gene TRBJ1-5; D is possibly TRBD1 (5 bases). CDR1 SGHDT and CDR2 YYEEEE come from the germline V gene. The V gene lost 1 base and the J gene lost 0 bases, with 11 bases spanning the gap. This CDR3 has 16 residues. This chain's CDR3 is CASSLSGDYSNQPQHF. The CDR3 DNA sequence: TGTGCCAGCAGCTTGTCGGGGGACTATAGCAATCAGCCCCAGCATTTT.

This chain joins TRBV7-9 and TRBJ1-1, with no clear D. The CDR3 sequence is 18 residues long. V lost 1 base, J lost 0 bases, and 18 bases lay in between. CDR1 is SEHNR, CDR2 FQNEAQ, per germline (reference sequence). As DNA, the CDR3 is TGTGCCAGCAGCTTAGGCCCTCAGCAGGCTTTCATGAACACTGAAGCTTTCTTT. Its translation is CASSLGPQQAFMNTEAFF. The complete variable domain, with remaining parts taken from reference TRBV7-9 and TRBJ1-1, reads DTGVSQNPRHKITKRGQNVTFRCDPISEHNRLYWYRQTLGQGPEFLTYFQNEAQLEKSRLLSDRFSAERPKGSFSTLEIQRTEQGDSAMYLCASSLGPQQAFMNTEAFFGQGTRLTVV.